A selection of T cell receptor beta chains follows, all from one sample in a study of brain metastases from non-small cell lung cancer. TCRdb keeps only in-frame clones here, not all; method: immunoSEQ multiplex PCR. The data show more than 700 clones, around four fifths seen once. The sample comprised primary lung tumor tissue. These TCRs come from a donor aged 40 or older with non-small cell lung cancer. Each CDR3 is given with its conserved first and last residue. A D gene is named only where the DNA matches it firmly. Some rows have no size entry. The others give once, few or many, or a class for an expanded clone.

CDR3 length,D gene,clone size,V gene,J gene,CDR3 DNA,CDR3 protein
14,-,-,TRBV21-1,TRBJ1-2,TGTGCCAGCAGCAAAGGCACAGGGATCTATGGCTACACCTTC,CASSKGTGIYGYTF
13,-,-,TRBV15,TRBJ2-5,TGTGCCACCAGCAGAGATTACGACGAGACCCAGTACTTC,CATSRDYDETQYF
11,-,-,TRBV4-1,TRBJ1-6,TGCACCAGCAGCCGGGGGGTCCCCCTCCACTTT,CTSSRGVPLHF
14,TRBD2,-,TRBV5-1,TRBJ2-5,TGCGCCAGCAGCGGTGGGACTAGCGGGGAACCCCAGTACTTC,CASSGGTSGEPQYF
15,TRBD2,-,TRBV28,TRBJ2-1,TGTGCCAGCAGCCCGAGTGGGAGGGCCGTGGATGAGCAGTTCTTC,CASSPSGRAVDEQFF
14,-,-,TRBV5-1,TRBJ1-1,TGCGCCAGCGGGTTGGGGGGCTTGAACACTGAAGCTTTCTTT,CASGLGGLNTEAFF
13,-,once,TRBV5-6,TRBJ2-5,TGTGCCAGCAGCGTCGACAGGTCGGAGACCCAGTACTTC,CASSVDRSETQYF
11,-,-,TRBV24-1,TRBJ1-2,TGTGCCACCGAACAGGGAGGCGGCTACACCTTC,CATEQGGGYTF
11,-,few,TRBV12-3/TRBV12-4,TRBJ2-7,TGTGCCTGCGAGGGGAGAGGCGAGCAGTACTTC,CACEGRGEQYF
13,-,-,TRBV7-3,TRBJ2-1,TGTGCCAGCAGCTTAACACGGCTTGCTGAACAGTTCTTC,CASSLTRLAEQFF
12,-,-,TRBV3-1/TRBV3-2,TRBJ2-2,TGTGCCAGCAGACAGCGCACCGGGGAGCTGTTTTTT,CASRQRTGELFF
12,-,-,TRBV18,TRBJ2-3,TGTGCCAGCTCAAGGCAGCCAGATACGCAGTATTTT,CASSRQPDTQYF
15,TRBD1,-,TRBV5-6,TRBJ1-5,TGTGCCAGCAGCCTGGGGACAGGGGTTTATCAGCCCCAGCATTTT,CASSLGTGVYQPQHF
13,-,few,TRBV10-2,TRBJ1-5,TGCGCCAGCAGCTTGGACAGAGGTCAGCCCCAGCATTTT,CASSLDRGQPQHF